This TCR beta chain was obtained from a study of OX40 agonist ivuxolimab in advanced cancers. A remark on this clone: As yet, its antigen is unknown.

Regarding the study as a whole: At doses 0.1 to 3.0 mg/kg, CD4+ and CD8+ clones expanded. Near-lowest levels of clonal expansion characterized partial responders at 0.1-3.0 mg/kg.

Patients with autoimmune history or systemic immunosuppression were excluded. Drawing of blood for sampling happened at baseline, at cycle 4 day 1, and at cycle 7 day 1. Sequenced by immunoSEQ multiplex PCR; TCRdb stores in-frame clones only, minus some. The sample carries about 61,000 clones, around 83% recorded once. Germline values: CDR1 SNHLY, CDR2 FYNNEI. V lost 6 bases and J 7 bases, leaving 18 bases between the germline ends. The CDR3 spans 14 residues. This chain connects TRBV2 to TRBJ1-2; unclear D gene. Source: CD4+ or CD8+ T cells sorted from blood, taken in a trial of the OX40 agonist ivuxolimab. The clonotype comes from an adult with an advanced solid tumor such as melanoma, head and neck, liver or kidney cancer. The CDR3 spells CASSAGSSLGGYTF. CDR3 sequence (DNA): TGTGCCAGCAGCGCCGGGTCCTCGCTCGGTGGCTACACCTTC.